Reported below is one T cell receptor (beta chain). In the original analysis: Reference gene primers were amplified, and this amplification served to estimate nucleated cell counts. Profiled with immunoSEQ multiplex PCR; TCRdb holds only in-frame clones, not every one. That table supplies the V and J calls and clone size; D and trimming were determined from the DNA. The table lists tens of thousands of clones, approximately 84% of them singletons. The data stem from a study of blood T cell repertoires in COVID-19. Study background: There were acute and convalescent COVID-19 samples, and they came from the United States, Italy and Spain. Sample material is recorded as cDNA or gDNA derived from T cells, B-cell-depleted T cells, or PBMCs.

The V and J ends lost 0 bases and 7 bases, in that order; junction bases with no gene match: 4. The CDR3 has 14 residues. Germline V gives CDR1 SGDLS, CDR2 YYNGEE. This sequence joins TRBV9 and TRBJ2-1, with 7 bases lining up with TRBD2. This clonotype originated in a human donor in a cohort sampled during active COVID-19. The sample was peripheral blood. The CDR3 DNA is TGTGCCAGCAGCGTAGGTACTAGCGAGAATGAGCAGTTCTTC. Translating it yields CASSVGTSENEQFF.